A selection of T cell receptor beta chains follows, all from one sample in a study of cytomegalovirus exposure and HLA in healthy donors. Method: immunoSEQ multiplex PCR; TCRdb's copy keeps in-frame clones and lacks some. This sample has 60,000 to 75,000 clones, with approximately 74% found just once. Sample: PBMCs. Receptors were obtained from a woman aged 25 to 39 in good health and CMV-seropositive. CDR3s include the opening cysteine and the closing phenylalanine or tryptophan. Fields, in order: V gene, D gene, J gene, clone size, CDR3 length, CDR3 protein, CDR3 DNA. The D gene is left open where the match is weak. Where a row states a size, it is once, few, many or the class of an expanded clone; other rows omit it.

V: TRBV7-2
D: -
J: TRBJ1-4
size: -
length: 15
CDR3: CASSLGGEPNEKLFF
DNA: TGTGCCAGCAGCTTAGGGGGGGAGCCCAATGAAAAACTGTTTTTT

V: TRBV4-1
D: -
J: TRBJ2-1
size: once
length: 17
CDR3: CASSQPYLAAPYNEQFF
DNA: TGCGCCAGCAGCCAACCTTATCTAGCTGCTCCCTACAATGAGCAGTTCTTC

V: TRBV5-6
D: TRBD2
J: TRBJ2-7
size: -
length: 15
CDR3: CASSLAGGPSYEQYF
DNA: TGTGCCAGCAGCCTAGCGGGAGGGCCTTCCTACGAGCAGTACTTC

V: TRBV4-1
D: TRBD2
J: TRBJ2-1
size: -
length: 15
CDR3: CASSQELAGNKGQFF
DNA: TGCGCCAGCAGCCAAGAACTAGCGGGAAACAAGGGGCAGTTCTTC

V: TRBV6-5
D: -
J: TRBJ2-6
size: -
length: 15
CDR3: CASSPQGSGANVLTF
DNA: TGTGCCAGCAGCCCCCAGGGCTCTGGGGCCAACGTCCTGACTTTC

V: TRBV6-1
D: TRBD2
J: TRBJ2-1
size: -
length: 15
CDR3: CASRLLARTHNEQFF
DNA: TGTGCCAGCAGGTTACTAGCGAGAACCCACAATGAGCAGTTCTTC

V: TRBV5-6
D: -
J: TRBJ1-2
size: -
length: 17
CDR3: CASSLWGPALPDYGYTF
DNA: TGTGCCAGCAGCCTCTGGGGGCCAGCTCTCCCAGATTATGGCTACACCTTC

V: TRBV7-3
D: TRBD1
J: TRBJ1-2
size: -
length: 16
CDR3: CASSLDRGRGAYGYTF
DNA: TGTGCCAGCAGCTTAGACAGGGGGCGCGGCGCTTATGGCTACACCTTC

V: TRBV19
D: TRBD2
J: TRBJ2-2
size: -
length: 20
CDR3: CASSIGLAGVPRKGTGELFF
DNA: TGTGCCAGTAGTATAGGACTAGCGGGAGTCCCCCGGAAGGGGACCGGGGAGCTGTTTTTT

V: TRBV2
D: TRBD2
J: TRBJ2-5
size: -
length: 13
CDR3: CASRLGGWETQYF
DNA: TGTGCCAGCAGACTGGGGGGGTGGGAGACCCAGTACTTC

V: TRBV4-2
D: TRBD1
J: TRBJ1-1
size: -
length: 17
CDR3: CASSQSRPGTGATEAFF
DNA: TGTGCCAGCAGCCAAAGCCGCCCCGGGACAGGAGCTACTGAAGCTTTCTTT

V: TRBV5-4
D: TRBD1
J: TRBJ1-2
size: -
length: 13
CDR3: CASSFGTAHGYTF
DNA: TGTGCCAGCAGCTTCGGGACAGCTCATGGCTACACCTTC

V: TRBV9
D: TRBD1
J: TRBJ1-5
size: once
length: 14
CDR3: CASSGGDRGQPQHF
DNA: TGTGCCAGCAGCGGAGGAGACAGGGGGCAGCCCCAGCATTTT

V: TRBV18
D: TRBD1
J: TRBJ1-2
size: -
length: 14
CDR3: CASSLDRGLYGYTF
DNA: TGTGCCAGCTCACTCGACAGGGGGCTCTATGGCTACACCTTC

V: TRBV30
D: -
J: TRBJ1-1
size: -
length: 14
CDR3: CAWSSGHSNTEAFF
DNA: TGTGCCTGGAGCTCGGGACATTCGAACACTGAAGCTTTCTTT

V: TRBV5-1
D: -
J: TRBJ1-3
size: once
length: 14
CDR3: CASSKDRPGNTIYF
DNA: TGCGCCAGCAGCAAAGACAGGCCTGGAAACACCATATATTTT

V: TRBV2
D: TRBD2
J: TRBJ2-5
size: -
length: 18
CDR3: CASDSQGSSGRIQETQYF
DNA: TGTGCCAGCGACTCTCAGGGATCTAGCGGGAGAATCCAAGAGACCCAGTACTTC

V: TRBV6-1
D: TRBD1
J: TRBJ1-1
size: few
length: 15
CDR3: CACTGTGWYGTEAFF
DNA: TGTGCCTGTACCGGGACAGGGTGGTATGGCACTGAAGCTTTCTTT

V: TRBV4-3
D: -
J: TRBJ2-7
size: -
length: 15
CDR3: CASRPSFTSSYEQYF
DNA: TGCGCCAGCAGGCCCTCTTTCACATCCTCCTACGAGCAGTACTTC

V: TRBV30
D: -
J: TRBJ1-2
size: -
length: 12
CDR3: CAWSHTYYGYTF
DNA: TGTGCCTGGAGTCATACATACTATGGCTACACCTTC

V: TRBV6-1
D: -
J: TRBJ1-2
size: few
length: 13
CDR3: CASSPRTGYGYTF
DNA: TGTGCCAGCAGCCCTCGCACAGGCTATGGCTACACCTTC

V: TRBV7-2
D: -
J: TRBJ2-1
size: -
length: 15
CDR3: CASSFRDTPYNEQFF
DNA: TGTGCCAGCAGCTTCCGGGACACGCCATACAATGAGCAGTTCTTC

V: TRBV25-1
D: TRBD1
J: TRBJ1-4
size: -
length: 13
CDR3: CASSGTGTGTLFF
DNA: TGTGCCAGCAGTGGAACCGGGACAGGGACACTGTTTTTT

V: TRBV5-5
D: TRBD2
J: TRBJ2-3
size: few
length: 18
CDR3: CASSPTPTSGRVPDTQYF
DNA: TGTGCCAGCAGCCCAACTCCGACTAGCGGGAGAGTGCCAGATACGCAGTATTTT

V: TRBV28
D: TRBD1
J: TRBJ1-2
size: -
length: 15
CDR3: CAGKTGTGVHYGYTF
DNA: TGTGCCGGAAAAACCGGGACAGGGGTTCACTATGGCTACACCTTC

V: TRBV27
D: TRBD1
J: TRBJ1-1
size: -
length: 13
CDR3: CATSGQGNTEAFF
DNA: TGTGCCACATCGGGACAGGGAAACACTGAAGCTTTCTTT

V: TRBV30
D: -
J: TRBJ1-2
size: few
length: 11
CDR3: CAWSPYYGYTF
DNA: TGTGCCTGGAGTCCCTACTATGGCTACACCTTC

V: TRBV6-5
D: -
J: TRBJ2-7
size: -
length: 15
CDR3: CASSYSIVVPNEQYF
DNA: TGTGCCAGCAGTTACTCGATCGTAGTACCTAACGAGCAGTACTTC

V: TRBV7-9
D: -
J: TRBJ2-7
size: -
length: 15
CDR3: CASSLWQGSSYEQYF
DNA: TGTGCCAGCAGCTTGTGGCAGGGAAGCTCCTACGAGCAGTACTTC

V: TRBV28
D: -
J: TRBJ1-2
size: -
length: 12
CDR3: CASSFDSWGYTF
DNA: TGTGCCAGCAGTTTCGATAGTTGGGGCTACACCTTC

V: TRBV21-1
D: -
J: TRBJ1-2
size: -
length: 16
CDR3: CASSKVKGQDVNGYTF
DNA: TGTGCCAGCAGCAAAGTCAAAGGACAGGATGTGAATGGCTACACCTTC

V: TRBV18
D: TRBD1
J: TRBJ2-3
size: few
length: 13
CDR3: CASSPTGPDTQYF
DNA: TGTGCCAGCTCACCGACAGGGCCAGATACGCAGTATTTT

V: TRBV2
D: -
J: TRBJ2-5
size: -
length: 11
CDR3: CASSVVETQYF
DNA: TGTGCCAGCAGTGTAGTAGAGACCCAGTACTTC

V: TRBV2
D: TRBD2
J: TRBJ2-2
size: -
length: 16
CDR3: CASKRLAGGRGGELFF
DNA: TGTGCCAGCAAGCGGCTAGCGGGAGGGCGGGGCGGGGAGCTGTTTTTT

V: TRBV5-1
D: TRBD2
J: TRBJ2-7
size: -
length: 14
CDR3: CASSPTSGPYEQYF
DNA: TGCGCCAGCAGCCCGACTAGCGGACCCTACGAGCAGTACTTC

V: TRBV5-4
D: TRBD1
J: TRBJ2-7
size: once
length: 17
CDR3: CASSLGFRTGAHYEQYF
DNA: TGTGCCAGCAGCTTGGGGTTCCGGACAGGGGCTCACTACGAGCAGTACTTC

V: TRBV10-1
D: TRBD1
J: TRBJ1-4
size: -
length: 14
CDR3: CASSEGTGVEKLFF
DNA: TGCGCCAGCAGTGAGGGGACAGGGGTCGAAAAACTGTTTTTT

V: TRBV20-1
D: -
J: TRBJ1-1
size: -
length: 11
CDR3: CSARRNTEAFF
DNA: TGCAGTGCTAGGAGGAACACTGAAGCTTTCTTT

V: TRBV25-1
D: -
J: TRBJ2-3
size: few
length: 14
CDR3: CASSEPSSSDTQYF
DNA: TGTGCCAGCAGTGAACCTAGCTCATCAGATACGCAGTATTTT

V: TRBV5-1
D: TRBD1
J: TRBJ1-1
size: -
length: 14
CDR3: CASSYQTGGTEAFF
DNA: TGCGCCAGCAGCTACCAAACAGGGGGCACTGAAGCTTTCTTT

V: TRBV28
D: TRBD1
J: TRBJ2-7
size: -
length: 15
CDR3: CASTSVGTGSYEQYF
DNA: TGTGCCAGCACCTCCGTCGGGACAGGCTCCTACGAGCAGTACTTC

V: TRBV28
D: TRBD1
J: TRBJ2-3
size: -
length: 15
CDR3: CPETGDSWGTDTQYF
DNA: TGTCCCGAGACAGGGGATTCGTGGGGCACAGATACGCAGTATTTT

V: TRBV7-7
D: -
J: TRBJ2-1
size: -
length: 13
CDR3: CASSQAGYNEQFF
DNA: TGTGCCAGCAGCCAGGCGGGCTACAATGAGCAGTTCTTC

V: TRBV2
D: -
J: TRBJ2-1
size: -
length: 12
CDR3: CASSGDSLEQFF
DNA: TGTGCCAGCAGTGGAGACAGTCTTGAGCAGTTCTTC

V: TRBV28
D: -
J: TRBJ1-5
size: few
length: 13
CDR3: CASKATGNQPQHF
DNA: TGTGCCAGCAAGGCGACAGGCAATCAGCCCCAGCATTTT

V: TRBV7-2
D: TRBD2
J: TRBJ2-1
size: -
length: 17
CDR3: CASSLVSGLSSYNEQFF
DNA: TGTGCCAGCAGCTTAGTTAGCGGGTTGAGCTCCTACAATGAGCAGTTCTTC

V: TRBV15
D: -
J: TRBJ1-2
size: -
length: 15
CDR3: CATSRDRGGSDGYTF
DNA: TGTGCCACCAGCAGAGATAGGGGGGGATCTGATGGCTACACCTTC

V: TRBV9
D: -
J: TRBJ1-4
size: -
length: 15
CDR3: CASSVSGGGGEKLFF
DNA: TGTGCCAGCAGCGTATCTGGGGGAGGTGGTGAAAAACTGTTTTTT

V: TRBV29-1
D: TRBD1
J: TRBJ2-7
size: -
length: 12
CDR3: CSTRQGMDEQYF
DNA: TGCTCCACTCGACAGGGAATGGACGAGCAGTACTTC

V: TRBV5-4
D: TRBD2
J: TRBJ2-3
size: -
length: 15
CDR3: CASSPGLAAGDTQYF
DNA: TGTGCCAGCAGCCCAGGACTAGCGGCGGGAGATACGCAGTATTTT

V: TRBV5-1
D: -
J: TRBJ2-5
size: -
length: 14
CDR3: CASSFGDFQETQYF
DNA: TGCGCCAGCAGCTTTGGGGACTTCCAAGAGACCCAGTACTTC

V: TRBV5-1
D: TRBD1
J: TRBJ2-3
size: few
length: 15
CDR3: CASSSGQGRTDTQYF
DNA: TGCGCCAGCAGCTCTGGACAGGGAAGGACAGATACGCAGTATTTT

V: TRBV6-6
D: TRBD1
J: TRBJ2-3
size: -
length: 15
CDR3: CASRNQGQGTDTQYF
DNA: TGTGCCAGCAGAAACCAGGGACAGGGTACAGATACGCAGTATTTT

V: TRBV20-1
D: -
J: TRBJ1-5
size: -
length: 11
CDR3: CSADILPAQHF
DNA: TGCAGTGCTGACATTCTTCCAGCCCAGCATTTT

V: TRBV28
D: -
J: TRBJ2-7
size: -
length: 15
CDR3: CASSLGRGIGYEQYF
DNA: TGTGCCAGCAGTTTAGGGAGGGGGATAGGCTACGAGCAGTACTTC

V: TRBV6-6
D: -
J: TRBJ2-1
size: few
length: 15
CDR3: CASRAPGGGGNEQFF
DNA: TGTGCCAGCAGAGCCCCTGGGGGCGGCGGCAATGAGCAGTTCTTC

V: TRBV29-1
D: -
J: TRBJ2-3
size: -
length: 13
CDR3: CSALGLGGGTQYF
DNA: TGCAGCGCTCTAGGTTTGGGAGGGGGTACGCAGTATTTT

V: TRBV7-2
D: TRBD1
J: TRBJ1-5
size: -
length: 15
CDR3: CASSFLTGVGQPQHF
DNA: TGTGCCAGCAGCTTCTTGACAGGGGTAGGGCAGCCCCAGCATTTT

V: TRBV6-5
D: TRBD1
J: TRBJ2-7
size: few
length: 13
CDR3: CASSPGTGNEQYF
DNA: TGTGCCAGCAGCCCCGGGACAGGGAACGAGCAGTACTTC

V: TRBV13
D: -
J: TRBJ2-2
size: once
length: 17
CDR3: CASSPDFGGSGTGELFF
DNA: TGTGCCAGCAGCCCCGACTTTGGGGGGAGCGGCACCGGGGAGCTGTTTTTT